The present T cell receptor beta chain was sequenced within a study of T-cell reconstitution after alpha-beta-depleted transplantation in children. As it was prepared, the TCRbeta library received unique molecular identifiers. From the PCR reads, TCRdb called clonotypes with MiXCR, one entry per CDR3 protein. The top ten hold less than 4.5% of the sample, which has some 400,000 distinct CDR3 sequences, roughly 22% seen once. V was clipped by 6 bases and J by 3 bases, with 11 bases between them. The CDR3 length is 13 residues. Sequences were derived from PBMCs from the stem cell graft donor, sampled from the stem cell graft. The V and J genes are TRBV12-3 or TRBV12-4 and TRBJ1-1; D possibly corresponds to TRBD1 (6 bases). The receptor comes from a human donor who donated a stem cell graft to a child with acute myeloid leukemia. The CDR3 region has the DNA TGTGCCAGCAGCTCAGGGGTAGACACTGAAGCTTTCTTT. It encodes CASSSGVDTEAFF.